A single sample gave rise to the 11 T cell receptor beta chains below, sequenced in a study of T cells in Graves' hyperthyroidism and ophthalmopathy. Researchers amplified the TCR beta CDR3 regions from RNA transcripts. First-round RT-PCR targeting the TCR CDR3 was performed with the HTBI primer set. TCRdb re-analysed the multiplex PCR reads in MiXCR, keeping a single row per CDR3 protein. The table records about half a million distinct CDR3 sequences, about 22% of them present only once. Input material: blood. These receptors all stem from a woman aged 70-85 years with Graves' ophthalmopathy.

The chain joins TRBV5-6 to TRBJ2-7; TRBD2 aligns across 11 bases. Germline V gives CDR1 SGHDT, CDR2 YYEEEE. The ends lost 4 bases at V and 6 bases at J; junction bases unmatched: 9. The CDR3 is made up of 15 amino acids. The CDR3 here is CASSRISGRVGEQYF. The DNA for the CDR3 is TGTGCCAGCAGCCGGATTAGCGGGAGGGTTGGCGAGCAGTACTTC. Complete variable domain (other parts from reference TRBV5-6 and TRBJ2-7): DAGVTQSPTHLIKTRGQQVTLRCSPKSGHDTVSWYQQALGQGPQFIFQYYEEEERQRGNFPDRFSGHQFPNYSSELNVNALLLGDSALYLCASSRISGRVGEQYFGPGTRLTVT.

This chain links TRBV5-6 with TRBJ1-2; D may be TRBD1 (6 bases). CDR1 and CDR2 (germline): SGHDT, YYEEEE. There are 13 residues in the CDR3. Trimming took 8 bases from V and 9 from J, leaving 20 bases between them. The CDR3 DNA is TGTGCCAGTCGGAGGGGGACCTGGCTAAGCTACACCTTC. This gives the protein CASRRGTWLSYTF.

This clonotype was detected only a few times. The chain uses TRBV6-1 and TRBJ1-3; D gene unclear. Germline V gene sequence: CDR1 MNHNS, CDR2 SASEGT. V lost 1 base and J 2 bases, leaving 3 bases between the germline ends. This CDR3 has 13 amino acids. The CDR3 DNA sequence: TGTGCCAGCAGTGAAGTGGCTGGAAACACCATATATTTT. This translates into CASSEVAGNTIYF.

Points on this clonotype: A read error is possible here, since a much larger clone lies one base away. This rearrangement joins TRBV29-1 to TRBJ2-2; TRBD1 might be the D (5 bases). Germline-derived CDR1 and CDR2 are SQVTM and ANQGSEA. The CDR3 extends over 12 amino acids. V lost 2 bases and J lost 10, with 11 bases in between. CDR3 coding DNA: TGCAGCGTTGAACAGGGCCACGAGGAGCTGTTTTTT. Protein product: CSVEQGHEELFF.

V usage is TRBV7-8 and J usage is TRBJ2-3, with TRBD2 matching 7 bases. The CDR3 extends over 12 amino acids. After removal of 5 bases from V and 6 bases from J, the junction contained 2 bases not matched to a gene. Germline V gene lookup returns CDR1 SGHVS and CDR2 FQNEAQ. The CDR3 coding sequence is TGTGCCAGCAGCAGGGAGGGGGATACGCAGTATTTT. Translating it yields CASSREGDTQYF.

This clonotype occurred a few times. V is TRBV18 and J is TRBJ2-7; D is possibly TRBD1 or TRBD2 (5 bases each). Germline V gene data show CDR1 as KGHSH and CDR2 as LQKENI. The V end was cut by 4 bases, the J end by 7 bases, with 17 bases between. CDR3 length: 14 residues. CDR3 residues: CASSLLRGPREQYF. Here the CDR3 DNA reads TGTGCCAGCTCACTGTTGAGGGGCCCCCGGGAGCAGTACTTC.

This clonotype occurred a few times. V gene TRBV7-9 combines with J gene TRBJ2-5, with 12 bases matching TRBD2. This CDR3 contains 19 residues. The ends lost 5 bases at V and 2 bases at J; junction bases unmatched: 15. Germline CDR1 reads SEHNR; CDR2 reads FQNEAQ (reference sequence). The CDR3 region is CASSTPLAGGSVSQETQYF. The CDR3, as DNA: TGTGCCAGCAGCACTCCACTAGCGGGAGGCTCAGTGAGTCAAGAGACCCAGTACTTC.

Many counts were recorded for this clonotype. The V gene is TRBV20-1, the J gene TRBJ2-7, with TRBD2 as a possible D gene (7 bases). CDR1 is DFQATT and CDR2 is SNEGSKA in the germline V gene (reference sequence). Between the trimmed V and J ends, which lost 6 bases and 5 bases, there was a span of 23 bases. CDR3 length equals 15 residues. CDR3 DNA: TGCAGTGCGAGGGGGGGGGACCGCCTTAGGCACGAGCAGTACTTC. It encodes CSARGGDRLRHEQYF.

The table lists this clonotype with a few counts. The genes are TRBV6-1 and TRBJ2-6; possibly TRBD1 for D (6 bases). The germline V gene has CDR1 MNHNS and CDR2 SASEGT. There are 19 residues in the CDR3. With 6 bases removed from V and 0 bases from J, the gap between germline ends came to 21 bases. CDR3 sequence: CASRSNLDRISSGANVLTF. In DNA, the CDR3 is TGTGCCAGCAGGTCTAACCTCGACAGGATTAGCTCTGGGGCCAACGTCCTGACTTTC.

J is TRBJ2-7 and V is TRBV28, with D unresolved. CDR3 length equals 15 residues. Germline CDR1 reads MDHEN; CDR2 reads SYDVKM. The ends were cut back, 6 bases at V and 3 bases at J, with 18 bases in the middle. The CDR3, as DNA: TGTGCCAGCAGGGGCAGACCTGGTCGCCTCTACGAGCAGTACTTC. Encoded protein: CASRGRPGRLYEQYF.

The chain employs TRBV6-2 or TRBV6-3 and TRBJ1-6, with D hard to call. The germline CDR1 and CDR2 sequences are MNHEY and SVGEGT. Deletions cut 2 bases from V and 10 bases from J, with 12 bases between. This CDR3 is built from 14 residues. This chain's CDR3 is CASSYGSVASPLHF. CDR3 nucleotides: TGTGCCAGCAGTTACGGGAGCGTAGCCTCACCCCTCCACTTT.